Presented here are 30 T cell receptor beta chains from one specimen sequenced in a study of breast tumors, draining lymph nodes, adjacent tissues. Using its own MiXCR run on the multiplex PCR reads, TCRdb lists one record per CDR3 protein. The repertoire has 20,000 or so distinct CDR3 sequences, about 50% of them found once; the top ten carry less than 9.5%. Sequences were obtained from breast tumor tissue. These receptors were collected from a female donor with breast cancer. Some clones in this sample may be carry-over from other donors' samples.

The CDR3 DNA reads TGCAGTGCTAGCCCGCTAGCGGGAGGGGTGGAGTCCTACGAGCAGTACTTC. The encoded protein is CSASPLAGGVESYEQYF. V and J are TRBV20-1 and TRBJ2-7, with TRBD2 matching 12 bases. The trim removed 3 bases at V and 1 base at J, leaving 10 bases unmatched. Germline values: CDR1 DFQATT, CDR2 SNEGSKA (reference sequence). This CDR3 is built from 17 residues.

The sample holds many counts of this clonotype. A much larger clone differs by one base, so this may be a read error. The V gene is TRBV12-5, the J gene TRBJ2-1; possible D gene TRBD1, 6 bases. Per germline, CDR1 LGHNT and CDR2 FRNRAP. The V gene lost 3 bases and the J gene lost 8 bases, with 14 bases spanning the gap. CDR3 length: 14 residues. The CDR3: CASGFEPRGHEQFF. The DNA of the CDR3 is TGTGCTAGTGGTTTCGAGCCCAGGGGCCATGAGCAGTTCTTC.

By frequency in the sample, this clonotype is medium-sized. The V call is TRBV20-1, the J call TRBJ1-5; 9 positions agree with TRBD1. The CDR3 is 18 amino acids. J was trimmed by 0 bases and V by 1 base; bases with no gene match: 10. Per germline, CDR1 DFQATT and CDR2 SNEGSKA (reference sequence). As DNA, the CDR3 is TGCAGTGCTAGAGTGTCGGGACAGGGCTCCTATAGCAATCAGCCCCAGCATTTT. It translates to CSARVSGQGSYSNQPQHF.

The CDR3 loop is CASSPTPGTSGTYEQYF. Here the CDR3 DNA reads TGTGCCAGCAGTCCCACCCCCGGGACTAGCGGAACCTACGAGCAGTACTTC. The V call is TRBV12-3 or TRBV12-4, the J call TRBJ2-7; 11 nucleotides align to TRBD2. Unmatched junction bases numbered 11, after V lost 5 bases and J lost 2 bases. CDR3 length: 17 amino acids.

About this clonotype: Since no conserved phenylalanine or tryptophan closes the CDR3, a read error is the likely cause. It is unclear where the CDR3 begins or ends on the DNA, so no DNA is shown, and the CDR3 is as TCRdb lists it. The gene calls are TRBV9 and TRBJ2-7; the table's TRBD2 call for D was not verified on the DNA. Germline CDR1 reads SGDLS; CDR2 reads YYNGEE. The CDR3 totals 13 residues, both ends included. This CDR3 is CANSVEGSYERYS.

This clonotype was seen only a few times. The CDR3 nucleotides are TGTGCCAGCAGCTCGAACGGCTTGGCTTTCTTT. The encoded protein is CASSSNGLAFF. The chain joins TRBV11-2 to TRBJ1-1, with unresolved D. The V and J ends lost 4 bases and 11 bases respectively, with 11 bases between them. Germline loops: CDR1 SGHAT, CDR2 FQNNGV. The CDR3 has 11 amino acids.

This sequence joins TRBV6-5 and TRBJ2-1, with D perhaps TRBD1 (6 bases). Between the trimmed V and J ends, which lost 10 bases and 0 bases, there was a span of 16 bases. The CDR3 has 15 residues. The germline gives CDR1 MNHEY, CDR2 SVGAGI. CDR3 coding DNA: TGTGCCAAGGACAGCCGCCTCCCCTCCTACAATGAGCAGTTCTTC. Translating it yields CAKDSRLPSYNEQFF.

This clonotype qualifies as large. This chain connects TRBV5-6 to TRBJ2-7, with 11 bases matching TRBD2. Losses at the gene ends were 2 bases for V and 4 bases for J; bases not matched to a gene: 5. This CDR3 is built from 15 residues. The germline V gene has CDR1 SGHDT and CDR2 YYEEEE. CDR3 DNA sequence: TGTGCCAGCAGCTTCGGGACTAGCGGATGGTACGAGCAGTACTTC. This encodes CASSFGTSGWYEQYF.

This clonotype was picked up many times. The chain is built from TRBV11-3 and TRBJ2-1; 9 nucleotides align to TRBD2. Germline CDR1 SGHNT, CDR2 YENEEA. J lost 12 bases, V lost 1 base, and 7 bases had no gene match. CDR3 size: 14 residues. The CDR3 loop reads CASSLVRGLAVQFF. The DNA of the CDR3 is TGTGCCAGCAGCTTAGTCCGGGGACTAGCAGTGCAGTTCTTC.

The rearrangement joins TRBV12-3 or TRBV12-4 to TRBJ2-7, with D tentatively TRBD1 or TRBD2 (7 bases each). With 2 bases removed from V and 7 bases from J, the gap between germline ends came to 21 bases. The CDR3 extends over 16 amino acids. The CDR3 loop reads CASSLPQVGRGHEQYF. CDR3 DNA: TGTGCCAGCAGTTTACCACAGGTGGGGAGGGGGCATGAGCAGTACTTC.

Notes on this clonotype: A junction end diverges from the germline sequence, so it may reflect a read error. The V and J genes are TRBV7-2 and TRBJ1-2; possibly TRBD1 for D (5 bases). CDR1 and CDR2 (germline): SGHTA, FQGNSA. The CDR3 totals 20 residues. The CDR3 sequence is CASSLHRTYPDRQRRHGCTF. CDR3 DNA sequence: TGTGCCAGCAGCTTACATCGGACTTACCCGGATCGACAGCGAAGGCATGGCTGCACCTTC.

The chain uses TRBV20-1 and TRBJ2-1; 12 nucleotides align to TRBD2. CDR1 and CDR2 from the germline V gene are DFQATT and SNEGSKA (reference sequence). The CDR3 loop spans 14 amino acids. V lost 3 bases to trimming and J lost 6 bases; unmatched junction nucleotides: 3. The CDR3 DNA reads as TGCAGTGCTAGGACTAGCGGGAGAAGCAATGAGCAGTTCTTC. Translated: CSARTSGRSNEQFF.

In its sample, this clonotype is medium-sized (0.01 to 0.1%). CDR3 in amino acids: CASSDDTASGANVLTF. The CDR3 nucleotides read TGTGCCAGCAGTGACGACACCGCCTCTGGGGCCAACGTCCTGACTTTC. This chain links TRBV6-4 with TRBJ2-6; D unclear. Germline CDR1 is MRHNA and CDR2 is SNTAGT. The CDR3 loop spans 16 amino acids. V was pared by 2 bases and J by 0 bases, with 8 bases between.

The CDR3 nucleotides read TGTGCCAGGTTAACTCGGGGACTAGTGGTAACTAGCACAGATACGCAGTATTTT. It encodes CARLTRGLVVTSTDTQYF. This rearrangement joins TRBV2 to TRBJ2-3, with 8 bases matching TRBD2. J gave up 0 bases and V 9 bases, and 17 bases lay outside the gene matches. This CDR3 contains 18 residues. The germline gives CDR1 SNHLY, CDR2 FYNNEI.

The V and J genes are TRBV15 and TRBJ2-1; 8 nucleotides agree with TRBD2. Germline CDR1 and CDR2: LNHNV and YYDKDF (reference sequence). The CDR3 runs to 16 residues. Trimming removed 1 base from V and 2 bases from J; junction bases left unmatched: 4. The DNA of the CDR3 is TGTGCCACCAGCAGAGGGGCGGGGGGACCCTACAATGAGCAGTTCTTC. Encoded protein: CATSRGAGGPYNEQFF.

This chain joins TRBV7-2 and TRBJ2-2; 10 bases map to TRBD2. V lost 9 bases to trimming and J lost 5 bases; unmatched junction nucleotides: 15. Germline CDR1 is SGHTA and CDR2 is FQGNSA. The CDR3 covers 17 residues. CDR3 sequence (DNA): TGTGCCAGTCCCAGGGCTAGCGGGAGAGGTAATACCGGGGAGCTGTTTTTT. Residues: CASPRASGRGNTGELFF.

This clonotype was detected only once. CDR3 protein: CASSSSGRLGSYEQYF. The CDR3 region has the DNA TGTGCCAGCAGTTCTAGCGGGAGGTTGGGGTCCTACGAGCAGTACTTC. This rearrangement joins TRBV6-2 or TRBV6-3 to TRBJ2-7; 11 bases align to TRBD2. CDR1 is MNHEY and CDR2 is SVGEGT in the germline V gene. V shed 4 bases, J shed 1 base, and the junction held 6 bases outside the gene matches. The CDR3 runs 16 residues.

This clonotype was counted ten times or more. V and J are TRBV6-2 or TRBV6-3 and TRBJ2-7; TRBD1 is a possible D gene (5 bases). V lost 0 bases to trimming and J lost 6 bases, with 9 bases between them. Germline CDR1 is MNHEY and CDR2 is SVGEGT. The CDR3 spans 13 residues. The CDR3 region has the DNA TGTGCCAGCAGTTACTCTGTAAGGGGCGAGCAGTACTTC. It yields the protein CASSYSVRGEQYF.

This clonotype was counted at least ten times. The chain recombines TRBV29-1 with TRBJ2-5, with 9 bases fitting TRBD1. Looked up from germline, CDR1 is SQVTM and CDR2 is ANQGSEA. The CDR3 covers 13 residues. V was pared by 5 bases and J by 1 base, with 2 bases of the junction left unmatched. The CDR3 coding sequence is TGCAGCGTTCGGGACAGGGTCCAAGAGACCCAGTACTTC. As protein: CSVRDRVQETQYF.

The chain is built from TRBV6-5 and TRBJ2-7; 14 bases are a match to TRBD2. Looked up from germline, CDR1 is MNHEY and CDR2 is SVGAGI. This CDR3 is built from 19 residues. V lost 6 bases and J lost 2; bases outside the gene matches: 15. DNA of the CDR3: TGTGCCAGCAGCGGACTAGCGGGAGGCCTCACTGGGAGCACCTACGAGCAGTACTTC. This translates into CASSGLAGGLTGSTYEQYF.

J is TRBJ1-4 and V is TRBV29-1; D call uncertain. Germline V gives CDR1 SQVTM, CDR2 ANQGSEA. V was cut by 1 base and J by 0 bases, with 3 bases left in between. The CDR3 extends over 13 amino acids. CDR3 amino acids: CSVEGATNEKLFF. The CDR3, as DNA: TGCAGCGTTGAAGGGGCAACTAATGAAAAACTGTTTTTT.

This clonotype was seen a few times. The rearrangement joins TRBV9 to TRBJ2-1; 12 bases map to TRBD2. The CDR3 runs to 17 residues. V trimming: 0 bases; J trimming: 10 bases; junction bases outside the gene matches: 11. Germline V CDR1 and CDR2: SGDLS, YYNGEE. The CDR3 loop is CASSVASLAGGPAEQFF. Here the CDR3 DNA reads TGTGCCAGCAGCGTAGCCTCCCTAGCGGGAGGGCCTGCGGAGCAGTTCTTC.

The V call is TRBV4-2, the J call TRBJ1-4; D gene uncertain. Deletions cut 3 bases from V and 9 bases from J, with 2 bases between. This CDR3 comprises 10 residues. CDR1 LGHNA and CDR2 YNFKEQ come from the germline V gene. In nucleotides, the CDR3 is TGTGCCAGCAGCCATCAAAAACTGTTTTTT. Translation: CASSHQKLFF.

The chain carries TRBV18 and TRBJ2-7, with D perhaps given as TRBD1 or TRBD2 (5 bases each). CDR1 is KGHSH and CDR2 is LQKENI in the germline V gene. CDR3 length: 14 amino acids. V was trimmed by 3 bases and J by 7 bases, leaving 16 bases between them. CDR3 nucleotide sequence: TGTGCCAGCTCACCGGAAGGGGCGGGTAGAGAGCAGTACTTC. Translating gives CASSPEGAGREQYF.

This clonotype was detected only a few times. The chain combines TRBV20-1 with TRBJ1-5; no clear D. The CDR3 is made up of 14 amino acids. The germline CDR1 and CDR2 sequences are DFQATT and SNEGSKA (reference sequence). V gave up 0 bases and J gave up 6 bases, with 12 bases separating them. The CDR3 DNA reads TGCAGTGCTAGAGACCCCGAGGCCAGTCAGCCCCAGCATTTT. Translating gives CSARDPEASQPQHF.

The genes are TRBV29-1 and TRBJ2-7; 7 positions match TRBD2. With V trimmed by 7 bases and J by 4 bases, 10 bases remained unmatched. Germline CDR1 is SQVTM and CDR2 is ANQGSEA. This CDR3 is built from 13 residues. In nucleotides, the CDR3 is TGCAGCGAAAGCGGGAACAAAACTTACGAGCAGTACTTC. Translation: CSESGNKTYEQYF.

This clonotype was detected many times. The V call is TRBV29-1, the J call TRBJ2-5, with 8 bases aligning to TRBD1. The ends lost 5 bases at V and 1 base at J; junction bases unmatched: 6. Germline loops: CDR1 SQVTM, CDR2 ANQGSEA. This CDR3 contains 14 residues. The CDR3 DNA reads TGCAGCGTTAATCCGGGACAGGCCCAAGAGACCCAGTACTTC. It translates to CSVNPGQAQETQYF.

This clonotype was observed at least ten times. J is TRBJ1-2 and V is TRBV18; no firm D call. Germline CDR1 is KGHSH and CDR2 is LQKENI. The CDR3 is made up of 13 amino acids. Trimming shortened V by 3 bases and J by 4 bases, and 9 bases separated the two germline ends. As DNA, the CDR3 is TGTGCCAGCTCACCGAGGGTGGGCTATGGCTACACCTTC. Protein product: CASSPRVGYGYTF.

In its sample, this clonotype was seen once. Because the CDR3 is missing its conserved closing phenylalanine or tryptophan, this is likely a read error. V and J are TRBV11-3 and TRBJ1-2, with D maybe TRBD1 (6 bases). In germline, CDR1 is SGHNT, CDR2 YENEEA. Trimming stripped 5 bases from V and 4 bases from J, with 17 bases between. The length of the CDR3 is 15 residues. CDR3 sequence: CASSKGRGAAYGYTL. The CDR3 coding sequence is TGTGCCAGCAGCAAGGGACGGGGGGCTGCCTATGGCTACACCCTC.

This chain links TRBV27 with TRBJ1-1; the D is unclear. Looked up from germline, CDR1 is MNHEY and CDR2 is SMNVEV (reference sequence). The length of the CDR3 is 16 residues. Trimming stripped 5 bases from V and 0 bases from J, with 16 bases between. The CDR3 region has the DNA TGTGCCAGCAGTCGTGATATTTCCCGGCTGAACACTGAAGCTTTCTTT. This encodes CASSRDISRLNTEAFF.